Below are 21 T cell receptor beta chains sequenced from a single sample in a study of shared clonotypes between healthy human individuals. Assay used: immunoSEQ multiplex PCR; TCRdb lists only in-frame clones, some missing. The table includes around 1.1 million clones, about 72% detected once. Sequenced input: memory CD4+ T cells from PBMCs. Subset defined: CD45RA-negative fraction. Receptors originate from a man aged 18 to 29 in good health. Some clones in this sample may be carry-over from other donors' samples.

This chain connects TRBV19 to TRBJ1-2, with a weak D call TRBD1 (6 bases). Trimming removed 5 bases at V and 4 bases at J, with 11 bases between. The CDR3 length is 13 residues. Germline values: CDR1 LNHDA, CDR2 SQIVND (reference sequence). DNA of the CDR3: TGTGCCAGTAGTTCCTTGACAGGCTATGGCTACACCTTC. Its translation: CASSSLTGYGYTF.

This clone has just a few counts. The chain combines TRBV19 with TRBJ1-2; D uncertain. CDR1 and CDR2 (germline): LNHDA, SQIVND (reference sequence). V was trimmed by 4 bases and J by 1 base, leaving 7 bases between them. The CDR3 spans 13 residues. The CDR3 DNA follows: TGTGCCAGTAGTAAGGACCGTAACTATGGCTACACCTTC. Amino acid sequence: CASSKDRNYGYTF.

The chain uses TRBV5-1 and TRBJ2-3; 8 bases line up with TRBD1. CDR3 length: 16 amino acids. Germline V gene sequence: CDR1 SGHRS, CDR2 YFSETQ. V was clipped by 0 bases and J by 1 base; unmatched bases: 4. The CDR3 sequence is CASSLVGQGGTDTQYF. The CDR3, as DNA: TGCGCCAGCAGCTTGGTTGGACAGGGTGGCACAGATACGCAGTATTTT.

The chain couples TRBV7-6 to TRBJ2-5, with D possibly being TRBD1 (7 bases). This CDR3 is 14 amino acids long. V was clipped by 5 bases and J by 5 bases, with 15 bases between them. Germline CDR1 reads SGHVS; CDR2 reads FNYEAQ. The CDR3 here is CASSLPGGLETQYF. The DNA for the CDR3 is TGTGCCAGCAGCCTACCAGGGGGGCTGGAGACCCAGTACTTC.

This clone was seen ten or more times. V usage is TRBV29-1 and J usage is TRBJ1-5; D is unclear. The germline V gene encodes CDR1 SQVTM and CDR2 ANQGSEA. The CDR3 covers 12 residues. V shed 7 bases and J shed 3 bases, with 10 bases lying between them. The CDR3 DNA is TGCAGCGCGTCAGAATCCAATCAGCCCCAGCATTTT. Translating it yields CSASESNQPQHF. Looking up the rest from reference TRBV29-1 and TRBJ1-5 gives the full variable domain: SAVISQKPSRDICQRGTSLTIQCQVDSQVTMMFWYRQQPGQSLTLIATANQGSEATYESGFVIDKFPISRPNLTFSTLTVSNMSPEDSSIYLCSASESNQPQHFGDGTRLSIL.

CDR3 amino acids: CASSTGHMGTGGSGELFF. In DNA, the CDR3 is TGTGCCAGCAGCACCGGGCACATGGGGACAGGGGGCTCCGGGGAGCTGTTTTTT. The chain recombines TRBV5-4 with TRBJ2-2, with TRBD1 matching 12 bases. The CDR3 extends over 18 amino acids. Germline V lookup: CDR1 SGHNT, CDR2 YYREEE (reference sequence). After removal of 4 bases from V and 6 bases from J, the junction contained 13 bases not matched to a gene.

In DNA form, the CDR3 reads TGTGCCAGCAGTGGTGGGACAGGGACCTCCTACGAGCAGTACTTC. It translates to CASSGGTGTSYEQYF. The V gene is TRBV2, the J gene TRBJ2-7; 9 bases align to TRBD1. Germline CDR1 and CDR2: SNHLY and FYNNEI. The CDR3 is 15 residues long. V shed 4 bases and J 0 bases; nucleotides not matched to a gene: 4.

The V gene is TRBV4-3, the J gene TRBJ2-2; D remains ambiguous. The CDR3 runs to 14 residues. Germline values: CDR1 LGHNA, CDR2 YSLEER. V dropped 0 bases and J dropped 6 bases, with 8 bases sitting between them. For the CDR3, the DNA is TGCGCCAGCAGCCAAGATTTGATAGCCGGGGAGCTGTTTTTT. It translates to CASSQDLIAGELFF.

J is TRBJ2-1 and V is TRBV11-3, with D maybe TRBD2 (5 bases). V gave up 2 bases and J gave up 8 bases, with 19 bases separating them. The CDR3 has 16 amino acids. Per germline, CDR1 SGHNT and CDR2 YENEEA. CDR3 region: CASSLSSLGSQDEQFF. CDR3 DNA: TGTGCCAGCAGCTTAAGCTCGCTTGGGAGCCAGGATGAGCAGTTCTTC.

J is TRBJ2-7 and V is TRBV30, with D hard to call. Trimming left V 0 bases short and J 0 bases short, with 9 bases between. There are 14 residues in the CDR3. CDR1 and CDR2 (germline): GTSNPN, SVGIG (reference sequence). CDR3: CAWSVLRYSYEQYF. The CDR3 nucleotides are TGTGCCTGGAGTGTACTCAGGTACTCCTACGAGCAGTACTTC.

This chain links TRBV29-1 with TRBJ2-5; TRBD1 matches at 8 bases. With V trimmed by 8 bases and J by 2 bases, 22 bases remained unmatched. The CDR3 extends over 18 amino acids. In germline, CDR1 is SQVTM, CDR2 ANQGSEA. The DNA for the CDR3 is TGCAGCACCCAGGGAGGACAGGGTGGTTGGTGGGAACAAGAGACCCAGTACTTC. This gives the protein CSTQGGQGGWWEQETQYF. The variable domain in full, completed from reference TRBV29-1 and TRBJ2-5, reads SAVISQKPSRDICQRGTSLTIQCQVDSQVTMMFWYRQQPGQSLTLIATANQGSEATYESGFVIDKFPISRPNLTFSTLTVSNMSPEDSSIYLCSTQGGQGGWWEQETQYFGPGTRLLVL.

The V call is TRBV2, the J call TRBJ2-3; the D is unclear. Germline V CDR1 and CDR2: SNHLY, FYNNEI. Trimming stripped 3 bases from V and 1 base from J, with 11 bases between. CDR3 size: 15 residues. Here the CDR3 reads CASSDPFIGTDTQYF. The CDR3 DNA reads TGTGCCAGCAGTGACCCCTTTATAGGCACAGATACGCAGTATTTT.

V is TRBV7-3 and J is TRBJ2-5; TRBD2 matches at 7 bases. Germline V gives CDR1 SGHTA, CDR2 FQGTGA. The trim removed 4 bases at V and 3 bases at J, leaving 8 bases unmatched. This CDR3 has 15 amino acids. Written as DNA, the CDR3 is TGTGCCAGCAGCTCCTCCGGGACTACCGAAGAGACCCAGTACTTC. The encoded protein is CASSSSGTTEETQYF.

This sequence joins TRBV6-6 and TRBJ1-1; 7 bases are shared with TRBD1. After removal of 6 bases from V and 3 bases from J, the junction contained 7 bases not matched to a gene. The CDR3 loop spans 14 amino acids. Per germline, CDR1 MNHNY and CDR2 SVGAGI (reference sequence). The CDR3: CASRHYRGDTEAFF. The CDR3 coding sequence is TGTGCCAGCAGACACTACAGGGGCGACACTGAAGCTTTCTTT.

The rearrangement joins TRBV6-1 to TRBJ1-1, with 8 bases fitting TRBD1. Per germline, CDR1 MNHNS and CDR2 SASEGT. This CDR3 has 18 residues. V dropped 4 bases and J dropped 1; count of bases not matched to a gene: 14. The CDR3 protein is CASSGTGSRKAGNTEAFF. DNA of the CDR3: TGTGCCAGCAGTGGGACAGGGTCACGCAAGGCCGGGAACACTGAAGCTTTCTTT.

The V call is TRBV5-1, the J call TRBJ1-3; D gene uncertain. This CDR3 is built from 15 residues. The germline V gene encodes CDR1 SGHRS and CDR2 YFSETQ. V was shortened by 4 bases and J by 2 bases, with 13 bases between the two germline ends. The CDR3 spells CASSQDGSPGNTIYF. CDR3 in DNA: TGCGCCAGCAGCCAGGACGGGTCTCCTGGAAACACCATATATTTT.

Here the CDR3 DNA reads TGTGCCAGCAGACAGGGGAATCGGGAAAAACTGTTTTTT. Translated, it gives CASRQGNREKLFF. V is TRBV9 and J is TRBJ1-4; TRBD1 matches at 7 bases. In germline, CDR1 is SGDLS, CDR2 YYNGEE. The CDR3 spans 13 residues. V shed 5 bases, J shed 8 bases, and the junction held 6 bases outside the gene matches.

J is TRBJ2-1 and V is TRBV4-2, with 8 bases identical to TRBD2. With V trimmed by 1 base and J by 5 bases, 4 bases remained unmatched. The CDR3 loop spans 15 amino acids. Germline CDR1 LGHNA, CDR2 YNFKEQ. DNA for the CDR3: TGTGCCAGCAGCCAAGGACCGACTAGCGACAATGAGCAGTTCTTC. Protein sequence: CASSQGPTSDNEQFF.

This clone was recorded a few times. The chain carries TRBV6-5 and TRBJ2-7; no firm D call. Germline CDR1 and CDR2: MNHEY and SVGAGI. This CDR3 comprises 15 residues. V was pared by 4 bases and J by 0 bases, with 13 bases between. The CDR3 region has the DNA TGTGCCAGCAGTTCCCCATCGTCAGCCTCCTACGAGCAGTACTTC. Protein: CASSSPSSASYEQYF.

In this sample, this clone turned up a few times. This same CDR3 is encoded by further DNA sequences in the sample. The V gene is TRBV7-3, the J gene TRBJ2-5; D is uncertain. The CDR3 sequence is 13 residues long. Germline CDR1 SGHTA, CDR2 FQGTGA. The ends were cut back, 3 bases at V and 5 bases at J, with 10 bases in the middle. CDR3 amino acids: CASSFGSQETQYF. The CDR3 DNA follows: TGTGCCAGCAGCTTCGGGTCACAGGAGACCCAGTACTTC.

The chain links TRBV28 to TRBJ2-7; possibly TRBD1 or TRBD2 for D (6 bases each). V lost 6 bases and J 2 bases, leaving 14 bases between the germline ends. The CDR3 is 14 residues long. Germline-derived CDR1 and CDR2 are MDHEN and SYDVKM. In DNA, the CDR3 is TGTGCCAGCAGGTTGGGGGGCCGGACCTACGAGCAGTACTTC. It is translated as CASRLGGRTYEQYF.